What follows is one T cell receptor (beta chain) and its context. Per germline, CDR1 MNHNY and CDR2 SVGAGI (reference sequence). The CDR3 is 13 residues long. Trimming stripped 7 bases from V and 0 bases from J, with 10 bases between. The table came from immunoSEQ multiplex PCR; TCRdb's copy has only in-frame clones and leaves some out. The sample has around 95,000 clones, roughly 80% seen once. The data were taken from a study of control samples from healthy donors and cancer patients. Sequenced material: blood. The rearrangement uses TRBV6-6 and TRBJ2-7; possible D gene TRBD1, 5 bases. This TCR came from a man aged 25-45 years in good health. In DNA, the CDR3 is TGTGCCAGCAATAGACAGAGCTCCTACGAGCAGTACTTC. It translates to CASNRQSSYEQYF.